Described below is a single T cell receptor beta chain sequence and its context. The V end was cut by 3 bases, the J end by 6 bases, with 18 bases between. The length of the CDR3 is 15 residues. From germline, CDR1 is MGHDK and CDR2 SYGVNS. This entry belongs to a study of Graves' ophthalmopathy and Graves' hyperthyroidism. Amplification from RNA transcripts yielded the TCR beta CDR3 regions. RT-PCR was first run with HTBI primers, then multiplex PCR in a second round. One entry per CDR3 protein results from TCRdb running MiXCR on the multiplex PCR reads. The repertoire holds hundreds of thousands of distinct CDR3 sequences, with approximately 21% as singletons.

The source material was peripheral blood. The chain recombines TRBV25-1 with TRBJ2-7, with TRBD2 as a possible D gene (7 bases). The clonotype originates from a woman aged 18-29 years with stable Graves' hyperthyroidism. CDR3 protein: CASSDPGRGGREQYF. CDR3 nucleotides: TGTGCCAGCAGTGACCCGGGCAGGGGAGGGCGCGAGCAGTACTTC.